Below, one TCR beta chain is given with its context. The table came from immunoSEQ multiplex PCR; TCRdb's copy has only in-frame clones and leaves some out. The sample yields 85,000 to 95,000 clones, roughly 80% seen once. The data originate from a study of radiotherapy plus CTLA-4 blockade in lung cancer. The starting material was peripheral blood, obtained from a patient treated with radiotherapy plus ipilimumab. This clonotype was sampled from a human donor with non-small cell lung cancer that progressed on radiotherapy plus ipilimumab.

The CDR3 DNA follows: TGTGCCAGCAAACCTACGACAACCTACACCGGGGAGCTGTTTTTT. This translates into CASKPTTTYTGELFF. The rearrangement joins TRBV2 to TRBJ2-2; unclear D gene. Trimming shortened V by 7 bases and J by 3 bases, and 15 bases separated the two germline ends. Germline CDR1 reads SNHLY; CDR2 reads FYNNEI. The CDR3 covers 15 residues. The full variable domain, completed using reference TRBV2 and TRBJ2-2, is EPEVTQTPSHQVTQMGQEVILRCVPISNHLYFYWYRQILGQKVEFLVSFYNNEISEKSEIFDDQFSVERPDGSNFTLKIRSTKLEDSAMYFCASKPTTTYTGELFFGEGSRLTVL.